This paragraph covers one TCR beta chain sequence. Its antigen target is currently unknown. Base qualities were left out, and no much larger clone turns up one base away. Sample time point, as interpreted from the label and publication: approximately 25 months on ibrutinib. For TCR beta library preparation, approximately 2.2 micrograms of genomic DNA were isolated from cryopreserved PBMCs. Longitudinal blood samples from CLL patients receiving ibrutinib monotherapy were subjected to high-throughput TCR beta sequencing. The patients took part in an open-label, single-center phase 2 trial of ibrutinib monotherapy. V is trimmed back by 1 base and J by 4 bases, and the junction contains 1 base that no gene match accounts for. Its CDR3 holds 15 amino acids, cysteine through phenylalanine. The read is trimmed to its CDR3 DNA, 45 bases read in frame from base 1. The CDR1 and CDR2 encoded by the germline V gene (reference sequence) are LNHNV and YYDKDF.

The data stem from a study of cytotoxic CD8 clonotypes in ibrutinib-treated CLL (dated by TCRdb to about 2021). Background on the whole study: The cohort was composed of about 10 relapsed/refractory and about 15 treatment-naive patients; IGHV unmutated status was identified in roughly 17 patients. Partial responses were observed in 24 patients and complete responses in 2; after a median follow-up of 68 months, remission was maintained in about 15 patients and progression was observed in around twelve. Response samples were obtained after a median of approximately 12 months of treatment, with a range of about 6 to 36 months. An average of around 260,000 productive templates and 80,000 to 100,000 productive rearrangements was obtained per sample. Longitudinal samples were obtainable from about 30% of the roughly 90 participants in the trial. Cryopreserved peripheral blood mononuclear cells were collected at three points: before therapy, at response, and at either sustained remission or disease progression. All remission and progressive disease samples were collected while patients were still receiving ibrutinib. Study-level results and caveats: Lymph node repertoires were not examined, and the timing of sampling was not matched between patients in sustained remission and those whose disease progressed. An increase in clonality was observed at ibrutinib response, with clonality remaining stable during sustained remission and falling back toward baseline at progression. Public clonotypes were rare and either contracted or stayed stable during treatment, and the rise in clonality at ibrutinib response reflected the expansion of private clonotypes. Baseline clonality exceeded that of age-matched healthy donors and correlated strongly with circulating CD8+ T-cell counts.

A MiSeq instrument was used for deep resolution sequencing, which targeted depths ranging from 1 in 1 million up to 1 in 200,000 T cells, with coverage averaging 10x for each clonotype. TCR beta libraries were generated with the immunoSEQ hsTCRB Kit. On the authors' methods: Data were analyzed with ImmunoSEQ Data Assistant and ImmunoSEQ Analyzer, with V, D and J genes assigned per IMGT definitions. Clonality, with values ranging from 0 to 1, was calculated as one minus the normalized Shannon entropy of productive rearrangement frequencies. Only overrepresented clonotypes making up at least 0.05% of each patient's repertoire were included in the public clonotype analysis. Repertoires from about a dozen age-matched healthy donors in immuneACCESS were used as clonality controls. TCRdb mirrors the immuneACCESS table, restricted to in-frame sequences. Some clones are absent from its copies; in checked studies, under half trace to an unresolved V gene, and the reason for the others is unknown. V and J calls and clone size are given by that table; D and trimming were obtained from the DNA. The table for this sample lists 65,000 to 80,000 clones; over 65% of them were counted only once. The ten largest clones capture about two fifths of the sample.

The sequenced sample was PBMCs, obtained after 24 months of ibrutinib treatment. The sequence links TRBV15 to TRBJ2-1; 10 bases in the middle match TRBD2. This receptor was obtained from a human donor with chronic lymphocytic leukemia. The bases are TGTGCCACCAGCAGAGCAGCGGGAGGGTACAATGAGCAGTTCTTC. Its amino acids are CATSRAAGGYNEQFF.